This TCR beta chain was sequenced in a study of CD8 T cells in Susac syndrome. CD8+ and CD4+ T cells circulating in blood were sequenced for TCR beta. It was treatment-naive patients with stable or active relapsing-remitting disease who made up the multiple sclerosis controls. In contrast to the negatively isolated CD8+ and CD4+ T cells, TEMRA cells were FACS-enriched. The CDR3 is 12 amino acids. CDR1 is SEHNR, CDR2 FQNEAQ, per germline (reference sequence). V lost 1 base and J lost 7, with 8 bases in between. Random hexamers served to reverse transcribe roughly 0.5 to 1 ug RNA. The CDR3 of TCR beta was amplified by immunoSEQ multiplex PCR across 54 Vbeta and 13 Jbeta. TCRdb analysed the immunoSEQ multiplex PCR reads with MiXCR anew, one entry per CDR3 protein. This table has more than 95,000 distinct CDR3 sequences, 93% appearing once.

The chain employs TRBV7-9 and TRBJ2-7; D gene uncertain. Sequenced material: CD8+ T cells from PBMCs. This clonotype was sampled from a human donor with multiple sclerosis. In DNA, the CDR3 is TGTGCCAGCAGCTTAGGAAGGTTAGAGCAGTACTTC. Its translation is CASSLGRLEQYF.